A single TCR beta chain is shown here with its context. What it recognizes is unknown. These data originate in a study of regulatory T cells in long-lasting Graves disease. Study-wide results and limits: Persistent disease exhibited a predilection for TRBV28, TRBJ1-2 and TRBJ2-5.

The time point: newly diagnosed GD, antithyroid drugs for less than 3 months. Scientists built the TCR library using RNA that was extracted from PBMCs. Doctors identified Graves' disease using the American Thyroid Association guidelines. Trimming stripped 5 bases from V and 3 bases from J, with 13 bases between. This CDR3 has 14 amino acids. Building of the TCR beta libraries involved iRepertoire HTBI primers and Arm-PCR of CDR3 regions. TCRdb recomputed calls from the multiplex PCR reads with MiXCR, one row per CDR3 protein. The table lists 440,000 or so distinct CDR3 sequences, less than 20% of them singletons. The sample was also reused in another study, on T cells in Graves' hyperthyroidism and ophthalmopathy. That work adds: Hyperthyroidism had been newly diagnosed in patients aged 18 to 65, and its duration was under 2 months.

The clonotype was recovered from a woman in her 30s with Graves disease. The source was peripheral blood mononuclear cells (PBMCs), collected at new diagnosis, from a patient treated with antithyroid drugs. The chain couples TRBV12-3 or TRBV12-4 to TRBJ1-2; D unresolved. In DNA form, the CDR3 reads TGTGCCAGCAGTCCAGATCCGGAGGACTATGGCTACACCTTC. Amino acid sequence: CASSPDPEDYGYTF.